The entry that follows covers one TCR beta chain sequence. This record comes from a study of blood T cell repertoires in COVID-19. Turning to the study itself: The United States, Italy and Spain were the sources of the acute and convalescent COVID-19 samples. The analysed material was cDNA or gDNA that came from T cells, B-cell-depleted T cells, or PBMCs.

The CDR3 runs 14 residues. Trimming left V 4 bases short and J 3 bases short, with 14 bases between. The germline CDR1 and CDR2 sequences are GTSNPN and SVGIG (reference sequence). Original processing notes: Amplification from reference gene primers served as the basis for estimated nucleated cell counts. Assay: immunoSEQ multiplex PCR; the TCRdb copy retains only in-frame clones and omits some. The DNA was the basis for D and trimming; V, J and clone size are from that table. This sample has 50,000 to 55,000 clones; roughly nine tenths occur once, and the top ten carry nearly 5%. This receptor was taken from a man aged 55 to 69 with active COVID-19. Sequenced material: peripheral blood. V and J are TRBV30 and TRBJ2-3; D is undetermined. CDR3: CAWIRSFRTDTQYF. In DNA form, the CDR3 reads TGTGCCTGGATCCGGAGTTTTAGGACAGATACGCAGTATTTT.